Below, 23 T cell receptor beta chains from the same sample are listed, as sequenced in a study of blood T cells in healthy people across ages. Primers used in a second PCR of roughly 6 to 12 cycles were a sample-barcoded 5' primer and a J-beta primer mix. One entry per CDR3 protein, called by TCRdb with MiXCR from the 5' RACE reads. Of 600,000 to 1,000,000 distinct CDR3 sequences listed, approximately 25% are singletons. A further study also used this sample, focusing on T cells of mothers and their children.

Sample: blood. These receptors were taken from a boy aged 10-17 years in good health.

CDR3 coding DNA: TGCGCCAGCAGCCCTCAAGGGACAGGGAACTACGAGCAGTACTTC. This translates into CASSPQGTGNYEQYF. The gene calls are TRBV5-1 and TRBJ2-5; the match to TRBD1 covers 9 bases. The end of the DNA aligns better with TRBJ2-7, so the J call may be wrong. The CDR3 has 15 residues. In germline, CDR1 is SGHRS, CDR2 YFSETQ.

The CDR3 DNA reads as TGTGCCAGCAGAATCGAAAGGGTGACAGGGAATGAAAAACTGTTTTTT. Its protein product is CASRIERVTGNEKLFF. This rearrangement joins TRBV11-2 to TRBJ1-4; 7 nucleotides line up with TRBD1. Germline CDR1 is SGHAT and CDR2 is FQNNGV. CDR3 length: 16 amino acids. V shed 6 bases and J 5 bases; nucleotides not matched to a gene: 12.

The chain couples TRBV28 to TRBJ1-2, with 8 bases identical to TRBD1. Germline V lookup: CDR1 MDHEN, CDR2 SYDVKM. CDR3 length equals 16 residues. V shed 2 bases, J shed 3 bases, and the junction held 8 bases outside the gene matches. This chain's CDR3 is CASSLRWTGYDYGYTF. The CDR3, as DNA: TGTGCCAGCAGTTTAAGGTGGACAGGGTATGACTATGGCTACACCTTC.

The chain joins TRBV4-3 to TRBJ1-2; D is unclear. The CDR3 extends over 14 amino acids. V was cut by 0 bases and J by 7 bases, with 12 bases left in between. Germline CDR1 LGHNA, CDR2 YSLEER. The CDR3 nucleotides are TGCGCCAGCAGCCAAGATAGGCCCTTAAGTGGCTACACCTTC. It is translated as CASSQDRPLSGYTF.

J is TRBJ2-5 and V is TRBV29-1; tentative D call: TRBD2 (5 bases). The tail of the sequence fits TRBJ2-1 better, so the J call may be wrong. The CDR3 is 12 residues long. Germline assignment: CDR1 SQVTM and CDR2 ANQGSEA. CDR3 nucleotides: TGCAGCGTTTCTCTAGTACGAGGGGAGCAGTTCTTC. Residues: CSVSLVRGEQFF.

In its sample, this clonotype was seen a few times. Here the CDR3 DNA reads TGTGCCAGCAGTTACGATTCCTTTCAAGAGACCCAGTACTTC. It specifies CASSYDSFQETQYF. The chain links TRBV6-2 or TRBV6-3 to TRBJ2-1; D gene uncertain. The end of the DNA fits TRBJ2-5 better, so the J call may be wrong. The CDR3 contains 14 residues. Germline-derived CDR1 and CDR2 are MNHEY and SVGEGT.

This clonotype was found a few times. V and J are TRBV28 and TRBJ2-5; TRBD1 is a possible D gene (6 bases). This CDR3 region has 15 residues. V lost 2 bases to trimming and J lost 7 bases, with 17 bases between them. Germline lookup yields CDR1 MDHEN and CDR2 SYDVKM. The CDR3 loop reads CASSLGVGGFGTQYF. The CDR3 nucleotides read TGTGCCAGCAGTTTAGGAGTAGGGGGTTTCGGGACCCAGTACTTC.

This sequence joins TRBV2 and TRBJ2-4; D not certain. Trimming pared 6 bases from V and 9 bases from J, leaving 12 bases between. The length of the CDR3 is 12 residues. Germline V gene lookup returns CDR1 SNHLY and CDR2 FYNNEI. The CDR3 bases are TGTGCCAGCAGGCCCTTTGGTCTCATTCAGTACTTC. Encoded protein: CASRPFGLIQYF.

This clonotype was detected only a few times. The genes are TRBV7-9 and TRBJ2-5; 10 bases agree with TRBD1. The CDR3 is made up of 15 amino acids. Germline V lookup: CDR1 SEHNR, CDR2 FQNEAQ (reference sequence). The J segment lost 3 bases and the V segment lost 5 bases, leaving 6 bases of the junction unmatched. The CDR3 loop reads CASSLPGQGEETQYF. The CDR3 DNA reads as TGTGCCAGCAGCCTACCCGGACAGGGGGAAGAGACCCAGTACTTC. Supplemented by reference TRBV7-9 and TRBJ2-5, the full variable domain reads DTGVSQNPRHKITKRGQNVTFRCDPISEHNRLYWYRQTLGQGPEFLTYFQNEAQLEKSRLLSDRFSAERPKGSFSTLEIQRTEQGDSAMYLCASSLPGQGEETQYFGPGTRLLVL.

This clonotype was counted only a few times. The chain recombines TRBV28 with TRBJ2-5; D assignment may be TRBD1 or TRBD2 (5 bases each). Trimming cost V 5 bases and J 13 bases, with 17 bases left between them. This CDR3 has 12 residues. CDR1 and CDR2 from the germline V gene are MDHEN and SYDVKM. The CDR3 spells CASSIEGPRWYF. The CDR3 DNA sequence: TGTGCCAGCAGTATAGAGGGACCTCGGTGGTACTTC.

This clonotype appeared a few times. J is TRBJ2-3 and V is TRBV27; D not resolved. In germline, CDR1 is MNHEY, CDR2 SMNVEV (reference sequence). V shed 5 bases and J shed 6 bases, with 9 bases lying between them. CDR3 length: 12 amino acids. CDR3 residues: CASSNLMDTQYF. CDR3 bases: TGTGCCAGCAGTAATTTGATGGATACGCAGTATTTT.

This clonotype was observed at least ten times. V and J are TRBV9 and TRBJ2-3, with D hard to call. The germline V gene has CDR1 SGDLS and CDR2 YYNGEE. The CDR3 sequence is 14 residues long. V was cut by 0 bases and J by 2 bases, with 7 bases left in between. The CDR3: CASSVAGSTDTQYF. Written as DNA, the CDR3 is TGTGCCAGCAGCGTAGCTGGTTCCACAGATACGCAGTATTTT.

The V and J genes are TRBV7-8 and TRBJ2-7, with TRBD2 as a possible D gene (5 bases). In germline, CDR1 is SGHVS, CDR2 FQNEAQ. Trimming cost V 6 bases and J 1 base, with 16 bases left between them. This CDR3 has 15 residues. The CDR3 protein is CASSPYAGGSYEQYF. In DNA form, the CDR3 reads TGTGCCAGCAGTCCCTATGCGGGCGGTTCCTACGAGCAGTACTTC.

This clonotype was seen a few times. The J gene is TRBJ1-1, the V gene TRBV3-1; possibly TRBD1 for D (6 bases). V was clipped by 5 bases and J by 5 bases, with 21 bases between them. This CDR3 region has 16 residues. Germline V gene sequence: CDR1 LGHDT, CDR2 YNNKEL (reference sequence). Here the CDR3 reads CASSYRDRPQRTEAFF. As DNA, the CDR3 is TGTGCCAGCAGCTACCGTGACAGGCCTCAGAGGACTGAAGCTTTCTTT.

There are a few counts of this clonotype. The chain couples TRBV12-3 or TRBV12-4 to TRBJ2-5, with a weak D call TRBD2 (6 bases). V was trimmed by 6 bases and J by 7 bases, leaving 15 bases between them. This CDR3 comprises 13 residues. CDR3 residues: CASRQTSSATQYF. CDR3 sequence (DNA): TGTGCCAGCAGGCAGACTAGTTCGGCGACCCAGTACTTC.

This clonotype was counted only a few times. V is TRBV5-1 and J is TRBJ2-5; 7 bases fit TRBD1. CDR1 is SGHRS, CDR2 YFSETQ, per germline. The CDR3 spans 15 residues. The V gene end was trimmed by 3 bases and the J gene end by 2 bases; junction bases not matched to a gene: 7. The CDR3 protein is CASSSSPQGQETQYF. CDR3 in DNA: TGCGCCAGCAGCTCAAGTCCACAGGGGCAAGAGACCCAGTACTTC. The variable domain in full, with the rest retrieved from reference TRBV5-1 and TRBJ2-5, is KAGVTQTPRYLIKTRGQQVTLSCSPISGHRSVSWYQQTPGQGLQFLFEYFSETQRNKGNFPGRFSGRQFSNSRSEMNVSTLELGDSALYLCASSSSPQGQETQYFGPGTRLLVL.

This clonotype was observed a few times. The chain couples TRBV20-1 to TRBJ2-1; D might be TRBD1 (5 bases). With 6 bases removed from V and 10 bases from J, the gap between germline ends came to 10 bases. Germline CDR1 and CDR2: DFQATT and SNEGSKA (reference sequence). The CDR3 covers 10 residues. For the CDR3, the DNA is TGCAGTGCAGGGGTGGGCGAGCAGTTCTTC. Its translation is CSAGVGEQFF.

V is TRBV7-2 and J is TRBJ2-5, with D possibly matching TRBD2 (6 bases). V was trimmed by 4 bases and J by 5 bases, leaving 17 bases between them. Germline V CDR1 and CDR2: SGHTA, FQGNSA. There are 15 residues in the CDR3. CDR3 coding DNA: TGTGCCAGCAGCTCCTGGCCGTCCGCGGGGGAGACCCAGTACTTC. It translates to CASSSWPSAGETQYF.

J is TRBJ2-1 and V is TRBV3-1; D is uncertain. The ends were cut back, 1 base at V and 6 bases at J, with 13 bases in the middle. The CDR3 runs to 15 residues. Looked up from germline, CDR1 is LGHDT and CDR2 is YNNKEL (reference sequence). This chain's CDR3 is CASSQGGQKGNEQFF. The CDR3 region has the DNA TGTGCCAGCAGCCAAGGTGGCCAAAAGGGCAATGAGCAGTTCTTC.

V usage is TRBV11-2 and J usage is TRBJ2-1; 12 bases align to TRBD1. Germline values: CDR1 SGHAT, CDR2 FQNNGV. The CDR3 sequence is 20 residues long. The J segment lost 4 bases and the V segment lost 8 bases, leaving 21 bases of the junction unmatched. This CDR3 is CASGTNPMERDRGPYNEQFF. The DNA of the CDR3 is TGTGCCAGCGGTACCAACCCAATGGAGAGGGACAGGGGGCCTTACAATGAGCAGTTCTTC.

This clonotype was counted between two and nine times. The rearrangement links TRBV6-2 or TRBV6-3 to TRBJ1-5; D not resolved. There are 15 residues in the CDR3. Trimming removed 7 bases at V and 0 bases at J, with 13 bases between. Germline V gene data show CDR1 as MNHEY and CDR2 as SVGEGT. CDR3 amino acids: CASTKRTGSNQPQHF. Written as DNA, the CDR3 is TGTGCCAGCACCAAAAGAACGGGTAGCAATCAGCCCCAGCATTTT.

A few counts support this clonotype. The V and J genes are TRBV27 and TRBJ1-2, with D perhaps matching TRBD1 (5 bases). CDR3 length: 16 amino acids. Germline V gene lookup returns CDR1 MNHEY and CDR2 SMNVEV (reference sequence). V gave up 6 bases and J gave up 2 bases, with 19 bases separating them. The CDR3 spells CASSRRQGGYNYGYTF. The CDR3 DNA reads TGTGCCAGCAGCCGACGGCAGGGCGGGTACAACTATGGCTACACCTTC.

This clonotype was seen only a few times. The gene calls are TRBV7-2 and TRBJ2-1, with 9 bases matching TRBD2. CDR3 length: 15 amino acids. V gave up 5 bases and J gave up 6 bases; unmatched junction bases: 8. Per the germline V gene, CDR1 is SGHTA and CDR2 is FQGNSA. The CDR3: CASSARGGLSNEQFF. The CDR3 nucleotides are TGTGCCAGCAGCGCGCGGGGGGGCCTTTCCAATGAGCAGTTCTTC. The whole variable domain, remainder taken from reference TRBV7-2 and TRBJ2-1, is GAGVSQSPSNKVTEKGKDVELRCDPISGHTALYWYRQSLGQGLEFLIYFQGNSAPDKSGLPSDRFSAERTGGSVSTLTIQRTQQEDSAVYLCASSARGGLSNEQFFGPGTRLTVL.